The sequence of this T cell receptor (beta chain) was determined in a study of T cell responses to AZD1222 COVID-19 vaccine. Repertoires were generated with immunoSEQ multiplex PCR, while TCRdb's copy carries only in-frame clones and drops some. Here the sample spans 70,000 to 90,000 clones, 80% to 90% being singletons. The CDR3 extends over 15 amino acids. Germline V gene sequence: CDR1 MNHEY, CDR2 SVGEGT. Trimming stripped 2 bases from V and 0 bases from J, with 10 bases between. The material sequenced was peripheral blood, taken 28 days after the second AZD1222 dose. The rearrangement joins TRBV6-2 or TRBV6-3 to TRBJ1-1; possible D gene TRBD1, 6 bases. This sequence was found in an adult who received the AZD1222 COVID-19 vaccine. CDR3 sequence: CASSYRGGVNTEAFF. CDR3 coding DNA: TGTGCCAGCAGTTACCGAGGGGGAGTGAACACTGAAGCTTTCTTT.